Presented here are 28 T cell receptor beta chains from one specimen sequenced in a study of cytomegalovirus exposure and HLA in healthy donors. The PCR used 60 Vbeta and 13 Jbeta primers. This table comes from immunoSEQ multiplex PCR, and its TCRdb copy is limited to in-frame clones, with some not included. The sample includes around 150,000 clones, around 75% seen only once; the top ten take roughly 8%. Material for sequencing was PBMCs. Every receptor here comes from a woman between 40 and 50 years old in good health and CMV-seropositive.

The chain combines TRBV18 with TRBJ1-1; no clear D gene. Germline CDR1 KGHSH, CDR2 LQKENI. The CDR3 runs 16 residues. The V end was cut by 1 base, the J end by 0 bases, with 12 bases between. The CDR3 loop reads CASSPLVQSLNTEAFF. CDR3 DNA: TGTGCCAGCTCACCACTGGTACAGAGTTTGAACACTGAAGCTTTCTTT.

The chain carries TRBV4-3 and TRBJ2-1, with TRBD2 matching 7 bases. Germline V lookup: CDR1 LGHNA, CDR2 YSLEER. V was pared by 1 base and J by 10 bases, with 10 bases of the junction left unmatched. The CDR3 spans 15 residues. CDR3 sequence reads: CASSQGREDGREQFF. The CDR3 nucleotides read TGCGCCAGCAGCCAAGGACGGGAGGATGGACGAGAGCAGTTCTTC.

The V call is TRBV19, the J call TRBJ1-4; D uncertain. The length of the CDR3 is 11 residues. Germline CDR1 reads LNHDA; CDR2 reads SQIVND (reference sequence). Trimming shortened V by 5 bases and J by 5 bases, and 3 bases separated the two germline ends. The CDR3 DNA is TGTGCCAGTAGTCAAAATGAAAAACTGTTTTTT. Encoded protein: CASSQNEKLFF.

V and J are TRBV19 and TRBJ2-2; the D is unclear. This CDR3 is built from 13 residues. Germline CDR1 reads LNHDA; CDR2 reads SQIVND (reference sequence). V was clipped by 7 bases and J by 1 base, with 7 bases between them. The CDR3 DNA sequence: TGTGCCAGTACCAGGAAGAACACCGGGGAGCTGTTTTTT. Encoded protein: CASTRKNTGELFF.

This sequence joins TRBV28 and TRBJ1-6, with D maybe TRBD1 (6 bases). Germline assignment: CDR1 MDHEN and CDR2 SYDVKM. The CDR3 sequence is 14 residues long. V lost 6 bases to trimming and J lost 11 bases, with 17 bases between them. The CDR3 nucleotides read TGTGCCAGCAGGGTGACAGGCGCCGGGGCACCCCTCCACTTT. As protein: CASRVTGAGAPLHF.

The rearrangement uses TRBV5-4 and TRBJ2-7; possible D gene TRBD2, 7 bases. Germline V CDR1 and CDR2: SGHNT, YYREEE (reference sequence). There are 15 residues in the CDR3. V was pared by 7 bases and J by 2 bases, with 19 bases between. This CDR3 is CASWLIGGPTYEQYF. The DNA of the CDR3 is TGTGCCAGCTGGTTAATCGGGGGGCCCACCTACGAGCAGTACTTC.

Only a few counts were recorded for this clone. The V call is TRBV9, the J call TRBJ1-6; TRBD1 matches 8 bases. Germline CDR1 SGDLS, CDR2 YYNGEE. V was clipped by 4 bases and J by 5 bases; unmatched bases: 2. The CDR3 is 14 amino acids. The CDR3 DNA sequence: TGTGCCAGCAGCTCGACAGGGGATAATTCACCCCTCCACTTT. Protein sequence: CASSSTGDNSPLHF.

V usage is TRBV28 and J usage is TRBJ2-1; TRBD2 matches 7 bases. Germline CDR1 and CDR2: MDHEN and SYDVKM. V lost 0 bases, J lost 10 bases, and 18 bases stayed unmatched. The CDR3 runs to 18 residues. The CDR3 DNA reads TGTGCCAGCAGTTTATGGGGAGAGATCAGCGGGGCGCCGTCGGAGCAGTTCTTC. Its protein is CASSLWGEISGAPSEQFF.

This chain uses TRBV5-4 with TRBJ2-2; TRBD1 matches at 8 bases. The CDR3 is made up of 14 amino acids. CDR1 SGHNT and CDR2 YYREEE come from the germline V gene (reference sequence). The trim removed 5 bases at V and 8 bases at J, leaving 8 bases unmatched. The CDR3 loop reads CASRVTGGTGELFF. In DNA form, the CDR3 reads TGTGCCAGCAGAGTAACAGGGGGGACGGGGGAGCTGTTTTTT.

In DNA form, the CDR3 reads TGTGCCAGCAGCGTAGGGGCCATCCAAGAGACCCAGTACTTC. Translating it yields CASSVGAIQETQYF. The chain is built from TRBV9 and TRBJ2-5; D is uncertain. Trimming pared 0 bases from V and 1 base from J, leaving 7 bases between. Germline loops: CDR1 SGDLS, CDR2 YYNGEE. CDR3 length: 14 residues.

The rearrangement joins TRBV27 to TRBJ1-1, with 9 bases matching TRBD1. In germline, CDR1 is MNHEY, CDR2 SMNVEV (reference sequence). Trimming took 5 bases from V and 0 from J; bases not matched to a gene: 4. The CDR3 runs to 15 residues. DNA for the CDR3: TGTGCCAGCAGTCCAGGGACAGGGATGAACACTGAAGCTTTCTTT. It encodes CASSPGTGMNTEAFF.

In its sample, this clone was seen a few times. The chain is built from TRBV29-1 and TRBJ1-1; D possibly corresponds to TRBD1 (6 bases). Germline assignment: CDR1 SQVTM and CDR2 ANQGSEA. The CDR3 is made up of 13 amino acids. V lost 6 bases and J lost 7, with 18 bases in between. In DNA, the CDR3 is TGCAGCGTCTTAGGACAGTTGGGTGGTGAAGCTTTCTTT. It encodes CSVLGQLGGEAFF. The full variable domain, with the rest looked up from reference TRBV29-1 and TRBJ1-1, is SAVISQKPSRDICQRGTSLTIQCQVDSQVTMMFWYRQQPGQSLTLIATANQGSEATYESGFVIDKFPISRPNLTFSTLTVSNMSPEDSSIYLCSVLGQLGGEAFFGQGTRLTVV.

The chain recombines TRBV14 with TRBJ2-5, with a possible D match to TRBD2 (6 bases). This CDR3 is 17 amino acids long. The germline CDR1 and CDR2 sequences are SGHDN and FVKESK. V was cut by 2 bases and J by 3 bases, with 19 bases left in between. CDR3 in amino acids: CASSQTIKRRVKETQYF. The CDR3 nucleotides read TGTGCCAGCAGCCAAACGATTAAACGGAGGGTCAAAGAGACCCAGTACTTC. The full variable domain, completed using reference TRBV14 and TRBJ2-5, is EAGVTQFPSHSVIEKGQTVTLRCDPISGHDNLYWYRRVMGKEIKFLLHFVKESKQDESGMPNNRFLAERTGGTYSTLKVQPAELEDSGVYFCASSQTIKRRVKETQYFGPGTRLLVL.

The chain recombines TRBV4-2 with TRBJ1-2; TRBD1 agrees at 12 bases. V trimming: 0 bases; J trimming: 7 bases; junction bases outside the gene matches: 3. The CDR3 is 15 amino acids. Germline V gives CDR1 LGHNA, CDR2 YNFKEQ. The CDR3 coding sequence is TGTGCCAGCAGCCAAGATCGGGACAGGGGGCCTGGCTACACCTTC. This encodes CASSQDRDRGPGYTF.

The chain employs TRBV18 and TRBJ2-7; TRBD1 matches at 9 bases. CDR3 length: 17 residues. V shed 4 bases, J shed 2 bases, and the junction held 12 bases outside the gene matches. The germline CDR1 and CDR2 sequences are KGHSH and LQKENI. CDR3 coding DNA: TGTGCCAGCTCACTCCTTCCGGGACAGGGTTTGACCTACGAGCAGTACTTC. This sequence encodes CASSLLPGQGLTYEQYF.

This chain's CDR3 is CASSLDGGNTEAFF. Written as DNA, the CDR3 is TGTGCCAGCAGCTTAGACGGGGGGAACACTGAAGCTTTCTTT. The chain combines TRBV7-2 with TRBJ1-1; weak D call: TRBD1 (5 bases). The germline V gene has CDR1 SGHTA and CDR2 FQGNSA. V lost 1 base and J lost 1, with 7 bases in between. This CDR3 contains 14 residues.

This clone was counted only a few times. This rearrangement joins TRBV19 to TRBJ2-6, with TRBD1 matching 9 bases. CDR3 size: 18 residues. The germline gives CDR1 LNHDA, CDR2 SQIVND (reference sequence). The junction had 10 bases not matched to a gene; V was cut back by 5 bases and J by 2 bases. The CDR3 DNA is TGTGCCAGTAGTCCATCCGGGACAGGGACAGCTGGGGCCAACGTCCTGACTTTC. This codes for CASSPSGTGTAGANVLTF.

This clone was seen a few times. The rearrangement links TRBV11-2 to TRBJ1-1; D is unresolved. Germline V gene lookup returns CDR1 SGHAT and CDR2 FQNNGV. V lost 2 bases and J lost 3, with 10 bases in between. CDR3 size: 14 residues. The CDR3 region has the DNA TGTGCCAGCAGCTTAATTCCAACTTACACTGAAGCTTTCTTT. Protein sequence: CASSLIPTYTEAFF.

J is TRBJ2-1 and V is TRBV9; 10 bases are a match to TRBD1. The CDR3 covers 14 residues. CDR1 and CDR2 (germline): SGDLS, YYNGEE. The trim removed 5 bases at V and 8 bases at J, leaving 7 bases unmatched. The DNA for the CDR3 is TGTGCCAGCAGAACCGGGACAGGGGCCCATGAGCAGTTCTTC. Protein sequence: CASRTGTGAHEQFF.

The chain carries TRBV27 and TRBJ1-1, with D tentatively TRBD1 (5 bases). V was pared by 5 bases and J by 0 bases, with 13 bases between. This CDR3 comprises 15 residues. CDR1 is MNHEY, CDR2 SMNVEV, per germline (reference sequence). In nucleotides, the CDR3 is TGTGCCAGCAGTGTATTCGCAGGGATGAACACTGAAGCTTTCTTT. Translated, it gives CASSVFAGMNTEAFF.

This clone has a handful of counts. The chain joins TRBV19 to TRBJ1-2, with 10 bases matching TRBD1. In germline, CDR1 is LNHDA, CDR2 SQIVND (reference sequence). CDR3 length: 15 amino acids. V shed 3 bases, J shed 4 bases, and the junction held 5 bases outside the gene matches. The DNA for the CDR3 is TGTGCCAGTAGTATTTCGACAGGGGGCCTCTATGGCTACACCTTC. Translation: CASSISTGGLYGYTF.

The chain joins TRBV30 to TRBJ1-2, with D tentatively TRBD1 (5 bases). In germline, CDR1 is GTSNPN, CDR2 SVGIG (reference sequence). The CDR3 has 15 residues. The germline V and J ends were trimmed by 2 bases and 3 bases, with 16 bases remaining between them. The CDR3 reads CAWSWGGRQYYGYTF. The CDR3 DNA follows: TGTGCCTGGAGTTGGGGCGGTCGACAGTACTATGGCTACACCTTC.

DNA for the CDR3: TGTGCCTGGAGAATAGCGGGAGGGCCGGGGGTTACAGATACGCAGTATTTT. It encodes CAWRIAGGPGVTDTQYF. J is TRBJ2-3 and V is TRBV30, with TRBD2 matching over 11 bases. CDR1 is GTSNPN, CDR2 SVGIG, per germline (reference sequence). The CDR3 is 17 amino acids. The ends lost 3 bases at V and 3 bases at J; junction bases unmatched: 11.

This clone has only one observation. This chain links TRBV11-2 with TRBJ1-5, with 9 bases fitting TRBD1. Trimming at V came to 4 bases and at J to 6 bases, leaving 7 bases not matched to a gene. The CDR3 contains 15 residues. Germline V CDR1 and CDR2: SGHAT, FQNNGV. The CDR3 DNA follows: TGTGCCAGCAGCTCGGGACAGGGCCGCGGTCAGCCCCAGCATTTT. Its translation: CASSSGQGRGQPQHF.

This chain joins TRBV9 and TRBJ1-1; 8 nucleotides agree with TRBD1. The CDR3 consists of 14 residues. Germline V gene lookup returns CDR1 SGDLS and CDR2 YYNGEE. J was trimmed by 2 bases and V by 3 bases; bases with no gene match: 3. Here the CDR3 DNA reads TGTGCCAGCAGCGCAACAGGGGGAAACACTGAAGCTTTCTTT. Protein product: CASSATGGNTEAFF.

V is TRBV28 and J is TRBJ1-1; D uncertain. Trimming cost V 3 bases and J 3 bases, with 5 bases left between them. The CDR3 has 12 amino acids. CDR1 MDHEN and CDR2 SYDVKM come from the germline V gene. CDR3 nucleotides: TGTGCCAGCAGTTTCGGGGACACTGAAGCTTTCTTT. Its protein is CASSFGDTEAFF.

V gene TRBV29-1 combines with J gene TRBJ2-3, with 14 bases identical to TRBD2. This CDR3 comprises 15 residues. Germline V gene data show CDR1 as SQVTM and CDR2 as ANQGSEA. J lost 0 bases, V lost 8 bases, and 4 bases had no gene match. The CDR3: CSTWTSGRSTDTQYF. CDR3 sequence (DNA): TGCAGCACTTGGACTAGCGGGAGGAGCACAGATACGCAGTATTTT.

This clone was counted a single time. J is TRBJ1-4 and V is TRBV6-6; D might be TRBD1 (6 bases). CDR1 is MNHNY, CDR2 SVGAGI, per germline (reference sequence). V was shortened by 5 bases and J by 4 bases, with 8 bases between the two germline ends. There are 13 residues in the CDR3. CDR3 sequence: CASSRQVNEKLFF. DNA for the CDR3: TGTGCCAGCAGTCGACAGGTTAATGAAAAACTGTTTTTT.